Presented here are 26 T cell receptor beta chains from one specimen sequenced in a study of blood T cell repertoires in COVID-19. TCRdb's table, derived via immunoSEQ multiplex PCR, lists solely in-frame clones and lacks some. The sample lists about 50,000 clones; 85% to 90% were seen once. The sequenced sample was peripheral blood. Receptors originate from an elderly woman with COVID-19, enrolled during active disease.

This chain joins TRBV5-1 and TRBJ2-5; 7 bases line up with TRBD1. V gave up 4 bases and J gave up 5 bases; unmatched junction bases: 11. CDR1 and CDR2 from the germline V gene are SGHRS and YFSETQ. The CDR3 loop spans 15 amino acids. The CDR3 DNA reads TGCGCCAGCAGCCCGAGTTTAGGGGGCGCGGAGACCCAGTACTTC. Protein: CASSPSLGGAETQYF. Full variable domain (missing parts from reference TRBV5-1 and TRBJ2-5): KAGVTQTPRYLIKTRGQQVTLSCSPISGHRSVSWYQQTPGQGLQFLFEYFSETQRNKGNFPGRFSGRQFSNSRSEMNVSTLELGDSALYLCASSPSLGGAETQYFGPGTRLLVL.

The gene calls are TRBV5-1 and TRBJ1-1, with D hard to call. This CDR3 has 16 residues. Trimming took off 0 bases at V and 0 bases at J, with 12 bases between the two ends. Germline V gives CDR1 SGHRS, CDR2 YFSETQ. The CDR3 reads CASSLDGAAMNTEAFF. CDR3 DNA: TGCGCCAGCAGCTTGGATGGAGCTGCAATGAACACTGAAGCTTTCTTT.

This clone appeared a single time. The CDR3 DNA reads TGTGCCAGCAGCTTGGGCAGGGGGGCCTATGGCTACACCTTC. This encodes CASSLGRGAYGYTF. This chain joins TRBV5-6 and TRBJ1-2, with TRBD1 matching over 7 bases. The CDR3 totals 14 residues. With V trimmed by 0 bases and J by 4 bases, 3 bases remained unmatched. CDR1 is SGHDT and CDR2 is YYEEEE in the germline V gene.

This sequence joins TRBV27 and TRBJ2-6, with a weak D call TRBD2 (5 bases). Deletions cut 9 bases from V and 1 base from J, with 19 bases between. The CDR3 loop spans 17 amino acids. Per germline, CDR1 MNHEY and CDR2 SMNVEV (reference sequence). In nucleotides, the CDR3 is TGTGCCAGGCACTCCCCCGGGGTGTGGTCTGGGGCCAACGTCCTGACTTTC. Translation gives CARHSPGVWSGANVLTF. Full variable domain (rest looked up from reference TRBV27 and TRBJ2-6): EAQVTQNPRYLITVTGKKLTVTCSQNMNHEYMSWYRQDPGLGLRQIYYSMNVEVTDKGDVPEGYKVSRKEKRNFPLILESPSPNQTSLYFCARHSPGVWSGANVLTFGAGSRLTVL.

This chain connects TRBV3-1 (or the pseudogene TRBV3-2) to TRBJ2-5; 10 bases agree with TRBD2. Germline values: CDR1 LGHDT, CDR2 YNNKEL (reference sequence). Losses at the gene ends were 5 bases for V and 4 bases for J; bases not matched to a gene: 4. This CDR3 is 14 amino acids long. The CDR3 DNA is TGTGCCAGCAGCATTCGACTAGCGGGAGAGACCCAGTACTTC. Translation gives CASSIRLAGETQYF.

In DNA form, the CDR3 reads TGTGCCATCAGTGAGGGAAGGGACAGGAGATCGTATGGCTACACCTTC. Protein sequence: CAISEGRDRRSYGYTF. The genes are TRBV10-3 and TRBJ1-2; 8 positions match TRBD1. Germline-derived CDR1 and CDR2 are ENHRY and SYGVKD. After removal of 2 bases from V and 5 bases from J, the junction contained 10 bases not matched to a gene. The CDR3 runs to 16 residues.

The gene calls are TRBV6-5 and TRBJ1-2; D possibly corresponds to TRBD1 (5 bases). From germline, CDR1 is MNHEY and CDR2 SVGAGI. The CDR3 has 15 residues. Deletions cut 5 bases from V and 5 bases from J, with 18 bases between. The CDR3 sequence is CASSPSRQSKYGYTF. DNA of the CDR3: TGTGCCAGCAGTCCATCCCGACAGTCAAAATATGGCTACACCTTC.

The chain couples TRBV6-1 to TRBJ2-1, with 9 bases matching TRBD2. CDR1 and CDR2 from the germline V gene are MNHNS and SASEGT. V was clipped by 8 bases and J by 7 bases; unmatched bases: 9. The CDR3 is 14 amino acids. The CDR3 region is CASAAGGWGNEQFF. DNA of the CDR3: TGTGCCAGCGCCGCGGGGGGGTGGGGGAATGAGCAGTTCTTC.

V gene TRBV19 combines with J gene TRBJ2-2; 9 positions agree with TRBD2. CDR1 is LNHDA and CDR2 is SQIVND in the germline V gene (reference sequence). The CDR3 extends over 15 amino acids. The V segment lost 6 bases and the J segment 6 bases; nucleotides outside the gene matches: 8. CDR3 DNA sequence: TGTGCCAGTAGGGAAATAGCGGGAGCCCCCGGGGAGCTGTTTTTT. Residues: CASREIAGAPGELFF.

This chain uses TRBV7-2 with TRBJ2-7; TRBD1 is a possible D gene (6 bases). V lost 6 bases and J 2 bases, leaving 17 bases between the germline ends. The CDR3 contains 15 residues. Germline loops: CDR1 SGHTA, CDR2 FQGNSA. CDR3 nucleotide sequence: TGTGCCAGCAGGCCGGGGCTTCAGGGGACCTACGAGCAGTACTTC. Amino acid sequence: CASRPGLQGTYEQYF.

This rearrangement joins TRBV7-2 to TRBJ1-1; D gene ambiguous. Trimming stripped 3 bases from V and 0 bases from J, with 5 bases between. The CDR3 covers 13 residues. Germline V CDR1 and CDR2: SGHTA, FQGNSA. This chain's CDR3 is CASSFSLNTEAFF. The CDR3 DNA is TGTGCCAGCAGCTTTAGCTTGAACACTGAAGCTTTCTTT.

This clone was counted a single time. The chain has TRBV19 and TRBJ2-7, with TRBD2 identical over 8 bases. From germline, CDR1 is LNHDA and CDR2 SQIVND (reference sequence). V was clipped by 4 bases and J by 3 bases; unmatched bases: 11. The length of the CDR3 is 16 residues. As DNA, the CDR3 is TGTGCCAGTAGTAAGGCTAGCGGGCAAAGGTTCTACGAGCAGTACTTC. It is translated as CASSKASGQRFYEQYF.

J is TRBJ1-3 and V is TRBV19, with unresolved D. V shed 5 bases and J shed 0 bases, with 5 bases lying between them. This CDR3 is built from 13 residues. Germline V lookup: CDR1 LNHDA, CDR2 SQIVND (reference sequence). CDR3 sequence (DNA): TGTGCCAGTAGTCTGAGCTCTGGAAACACCATATATTTT. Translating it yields CASSLSSGNTIYF.

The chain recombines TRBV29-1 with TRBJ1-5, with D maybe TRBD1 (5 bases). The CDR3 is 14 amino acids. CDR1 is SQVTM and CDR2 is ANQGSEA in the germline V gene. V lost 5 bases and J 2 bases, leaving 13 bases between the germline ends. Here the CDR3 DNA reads TGCAGCGTTAATTCTGGGGCCCGCAATCAGCCCCAGCATTTT. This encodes CSVNSGARNQPQHF.

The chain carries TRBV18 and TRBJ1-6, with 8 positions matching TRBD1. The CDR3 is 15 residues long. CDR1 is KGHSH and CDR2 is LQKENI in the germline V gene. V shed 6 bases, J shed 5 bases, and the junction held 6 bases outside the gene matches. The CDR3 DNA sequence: TGTGCCAGCTCGATCTCGGACAGGGATAATTCACCCCTCCACTTT. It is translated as CASSISDRDNSPLHF. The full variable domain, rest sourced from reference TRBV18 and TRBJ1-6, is NAGVMQNPRHLVRRRGQEARLRCSPMKGHSHVYWYRQLPEEGLKFMVYLQKENIIDESGMPKERFSAEFPKEGPSILRIQQVVRGDSAAYFCASSISDRDNSPLHFGNGTRLTVT.

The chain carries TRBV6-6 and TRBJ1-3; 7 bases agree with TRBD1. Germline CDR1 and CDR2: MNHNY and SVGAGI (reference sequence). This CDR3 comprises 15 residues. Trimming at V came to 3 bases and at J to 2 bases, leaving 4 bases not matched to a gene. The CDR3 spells CASSYADRAGNTIYF. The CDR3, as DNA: TGTGCCAGCAGTTATGCCGACAGGGCTGGAAACACCATATATTTT.

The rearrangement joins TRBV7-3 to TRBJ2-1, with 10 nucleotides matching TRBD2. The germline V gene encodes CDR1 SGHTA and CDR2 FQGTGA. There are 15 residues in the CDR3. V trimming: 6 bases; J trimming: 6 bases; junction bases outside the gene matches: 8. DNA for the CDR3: TGTGCCAGCAGTTTAGCGGGGGGCAATATCAATGAGCAGTTCTTC. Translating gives CASSLAGGNINEQFF.

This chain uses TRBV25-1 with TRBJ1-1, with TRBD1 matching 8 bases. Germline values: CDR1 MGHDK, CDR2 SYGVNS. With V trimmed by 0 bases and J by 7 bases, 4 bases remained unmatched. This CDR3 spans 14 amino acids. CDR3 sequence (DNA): TGTGCCAGCAGTGAATACAGGGGGCGAGGTGAAGCTTTCTTT. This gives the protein CASSEYRGRGEAFF.

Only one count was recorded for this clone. The CDR3: CASSLGLGDYNEQFF. The CDR3 coding sequence is TGCGCCAGCAGCTTAGGACTAGGGGATTACAATGAGCAGTTCTTC. This rearrangement joins TRBV5-1 to TRBJ2-1, with 7 nucleotides matching TRBD2. Unmatched junction bases numbered 6, after V lost 2 bases and J lost 4 bases. There are 15 residues in the CDR3. CDR1 and CDR2 from the germline V gene are SGHRS and YFSETQ.

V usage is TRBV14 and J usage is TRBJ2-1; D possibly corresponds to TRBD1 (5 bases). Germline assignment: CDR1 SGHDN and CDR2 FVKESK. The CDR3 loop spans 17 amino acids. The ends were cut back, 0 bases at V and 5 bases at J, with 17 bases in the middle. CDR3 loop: CASSQEGARVPNNEQFF. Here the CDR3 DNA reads TGTGCCAGCAGCCAAGAGGGTGCCAGGGTGCCCAACAATGAGCAGTTCTTC.

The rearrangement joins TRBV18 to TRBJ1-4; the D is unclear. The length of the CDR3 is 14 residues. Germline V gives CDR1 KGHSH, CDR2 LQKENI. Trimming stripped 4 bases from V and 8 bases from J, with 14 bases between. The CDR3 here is CASSLLEGGEKLFF. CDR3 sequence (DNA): TGTGCCAGCTCACTGTTGGAGGGCGGGGAAAAACTGTTTTTT.

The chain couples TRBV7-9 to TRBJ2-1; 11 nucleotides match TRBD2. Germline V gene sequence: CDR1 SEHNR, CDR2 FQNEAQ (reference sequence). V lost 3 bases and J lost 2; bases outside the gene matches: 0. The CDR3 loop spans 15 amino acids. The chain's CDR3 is CASSFSGGAYNEQFF. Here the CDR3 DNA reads TGTGCCAGCAGCTTTAGCGGGGGGGCCTACAATGAGCAGTTCTTC.

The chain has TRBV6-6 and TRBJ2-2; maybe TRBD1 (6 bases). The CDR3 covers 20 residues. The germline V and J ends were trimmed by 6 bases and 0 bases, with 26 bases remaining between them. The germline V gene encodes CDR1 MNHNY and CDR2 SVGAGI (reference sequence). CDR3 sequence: CASSSMRMGAQAANTGELFF. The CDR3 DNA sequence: TGTGCCAGCAGCTCTATGCGCATGGGGGCGCAGGCGGCGAACACCGGGGAGCTGTTTTTT.

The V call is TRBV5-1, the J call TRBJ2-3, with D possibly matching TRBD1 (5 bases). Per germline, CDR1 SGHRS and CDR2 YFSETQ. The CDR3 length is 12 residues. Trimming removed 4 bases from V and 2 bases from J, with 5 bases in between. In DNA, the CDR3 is TGCGCCAGCAGCGGGGCCACAGATACGCAGTATTTT. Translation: CASSGATDTQYF.

CDR3 residues: CTSSQPESDPSNTEAFF. The DNA of the CDR3 is TGCACCAGCAGCCAACCTGAAAGCGACCCCTCGAACACTGAAGCTTTCTTT. The chain uses TRBV1 and TRBJ1-1. TRBV1 is tagged as a pseudogene. The CDR3 contains 17 residues.

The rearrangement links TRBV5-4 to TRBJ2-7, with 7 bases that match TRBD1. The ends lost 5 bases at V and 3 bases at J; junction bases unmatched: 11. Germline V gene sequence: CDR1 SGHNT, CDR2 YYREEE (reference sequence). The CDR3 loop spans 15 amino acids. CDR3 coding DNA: TGTGCCAGCAGTTCGGCCACAGGGGTGCGCTACGAGCAGTACTTC. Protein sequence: CASSSATGVRYEQYF.